This T cell receptor beta chain was found in a study of tumor-infiltrating lymphocytes in primary liver carcinoma. Unsorted bulk tissue, about 19-32 mg of it, served as the source for co-extraction of RNA and DNA. Chronic HBV infection, which was untreated, was present in the patients. The CDR3 contains 15 residues. The germline V and J ends were trimmed by 5 bases and 3 bases, with 14 bases remaining between them. CDR1 and CDR2 from the germline V gene are MNHEY and SVGAGI. This clonotype is deemed medium-sized (0.01 to 0.1%). The investigators made TCR beta cDNA from 400 to 550 ng total RNA, using a constant-region primer. Each TCR beta library was derived from three nested multiplex PCR rounds that employed slightly modified ARM-PCR. Both of the initial two PCR rounds ran for nine to ten cycles and employed TRBV1-TRBV30 forward primers alongside a C-beta reverse primer. One entry per CDR3 protein results from TCRdb running MiXCR on the multiplex PCR reads. The data show about 99,000 distinct CDR3 sequences, roughly 69% seen once.

What was sequenced was liver tumor tissue from sampling region 5. Specified subset: tumor region T5, tumor centre. The receptor's source is a woman aged 55-70 years with primary liver carcinoma and hepatitis B virus infection. The genes are TRBV6-5 and TRBJ2-1; D is undetermined. The CDR3 is CASSPKWIDYNEQFF. CDR3 sequence (DNA): TGTGCCAGCAGTCCAAAATGGATAGACTACAATGAGCAGTTCTTC.